The present T cell receptor (beta chain) was sequenced within a study of T cell responses to AZD1222 COVID-19 vaccine. Trimming stripped 1 base from V and 9 bases from J, with 7 bases between. The CDR3 runs 12 residues. Germline loops: CDR1 SGHVS, CDR2 FQNEAQ. This clone was observed once. Measured with immunoSEQ multiplex PCR; TCRdb has only the in-frame clones, and not every one. This table has around 150,000 clones, about 93% appearing once. The sample consisted of peripheral blood, taken on day 0 of AZD1222 vaccination. The receptor's source is an adult in good health. This chain connects TRBV7-8 to TRBJ2-1, with D uncertain. Here the CDR3 DNA reads TGTGCCAGCAGCTTAGGGGTGGGTGAGCAGTTCTTC. This gives the protein CASSLGVGEQFF.